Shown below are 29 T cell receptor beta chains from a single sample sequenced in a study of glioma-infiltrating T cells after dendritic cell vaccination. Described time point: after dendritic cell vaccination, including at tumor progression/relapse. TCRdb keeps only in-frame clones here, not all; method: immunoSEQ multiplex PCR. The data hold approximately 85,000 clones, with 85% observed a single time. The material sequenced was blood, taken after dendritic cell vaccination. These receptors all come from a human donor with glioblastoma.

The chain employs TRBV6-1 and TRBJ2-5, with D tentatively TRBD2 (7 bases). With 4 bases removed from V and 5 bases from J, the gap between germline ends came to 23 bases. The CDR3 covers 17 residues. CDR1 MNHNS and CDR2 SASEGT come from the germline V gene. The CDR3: CASSGAFLGGGSETQYF. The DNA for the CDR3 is TGTGCCAGCAGTGGAGCCTTCCTAGGGGGGGGCAGCGAGACCCAGTACTTC.

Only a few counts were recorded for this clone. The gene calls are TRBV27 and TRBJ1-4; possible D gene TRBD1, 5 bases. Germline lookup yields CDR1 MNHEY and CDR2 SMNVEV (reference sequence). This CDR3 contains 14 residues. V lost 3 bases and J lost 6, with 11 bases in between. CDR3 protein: CASSLDIADEKLFF. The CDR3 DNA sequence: TGTGCCAGCAGTTTGGACATTGCTGATGAAAAACTGTTTTTT.

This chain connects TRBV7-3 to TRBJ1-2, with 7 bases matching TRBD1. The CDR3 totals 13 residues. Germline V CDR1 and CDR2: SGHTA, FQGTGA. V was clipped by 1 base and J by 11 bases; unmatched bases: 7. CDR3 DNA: TGTGCCAGCAGCTTAAGTGTGGGACAGTCTTACACCTTC. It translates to CASSLSVGQSYTF. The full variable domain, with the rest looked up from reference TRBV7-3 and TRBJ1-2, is GAGVSQTPSNKVTEKGKYVELRCDPISGHTALYWYRQSLGQGPEFLIYFQGTGAADDSGLPNDRFFAVRPEGSVSTLKIQRTERGDSAVYLCASSLSVGQSYTFGSGTRLTVV.

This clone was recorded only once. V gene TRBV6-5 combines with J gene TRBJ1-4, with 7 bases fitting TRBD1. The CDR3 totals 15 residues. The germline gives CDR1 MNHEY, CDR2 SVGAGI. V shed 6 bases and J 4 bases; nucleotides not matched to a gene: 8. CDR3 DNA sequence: TGTGCCAGCAGCTTCCGGACAGGCGTTAATGAAAAACTGTTTTTT. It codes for CASSFRTGVNEKLFF.

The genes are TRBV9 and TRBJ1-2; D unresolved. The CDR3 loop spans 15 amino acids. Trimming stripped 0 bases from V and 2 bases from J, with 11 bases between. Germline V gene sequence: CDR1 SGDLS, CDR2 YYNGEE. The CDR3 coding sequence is TGTGCCAGCAGCGTAGCTACGGGAGGGAACTATGGCTACACCTTC. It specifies CASSVATGGNYGYTF.

Here the CDR3 reads CASSQRSGDRGSYEQYF. Here the CDR3 DNA reads TGTGCCAGCAGCCAAAGATCAGGGGACAGAGGCTCCTACGAGCAGTACTTC. V and J are TRBV14 and TRBJ2-7, with TRBD1 matching over 7 bases. This CDR3 is built from 17 residues. Germline values: CDR1 SGHDN, CDR2 FVKESK. The V and J ends lost 2 bases and 0 bases, in that order; junction bases with no gene match: 10.

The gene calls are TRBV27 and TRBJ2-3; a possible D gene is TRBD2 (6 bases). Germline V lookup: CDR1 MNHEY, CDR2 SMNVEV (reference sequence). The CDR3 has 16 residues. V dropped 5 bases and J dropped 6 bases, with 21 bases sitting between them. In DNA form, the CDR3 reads TGTGCCAGCAGTCCGCCCGAGGAGCGGGTGGGGGATACGCAGTATTTT. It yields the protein CASSPPEERVGDTQYF.

The CDR3 nucleotides read TGTGCCAGCAGTCCTAGCGGAGACTACAATGAGCAGTTCTTC. Its protein is CASSPSGDYNEQFF. The genes are TRBV6-4 and TRBJ2-1; TRBD2 aligns across 7 bases. Germline V gene sequence: CDR1 MRHNA, CDR2 SNTAGT. The V and J ends lost 5 bases and 3 bases, in that order; junction bases with no gene match: 4. CDR3 size: 14 residues.

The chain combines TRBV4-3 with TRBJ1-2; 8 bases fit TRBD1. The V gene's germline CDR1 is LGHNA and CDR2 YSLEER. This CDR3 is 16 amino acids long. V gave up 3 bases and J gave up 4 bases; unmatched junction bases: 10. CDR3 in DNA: TGCGCCAGCAGCCATAGGGACAGGCCCGTTGGCTATGGCTACACCTTC. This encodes CASSHRDRPVGYGYTF.

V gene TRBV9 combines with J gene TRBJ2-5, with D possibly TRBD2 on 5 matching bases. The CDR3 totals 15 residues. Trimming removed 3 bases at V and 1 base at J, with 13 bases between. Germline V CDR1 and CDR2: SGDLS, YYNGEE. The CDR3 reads CASSAAAGSQETQYF. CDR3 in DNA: TGTGCCAGCAGCGCGGCGGCGGGTAGCCAAGAGACCCAGTACTTC. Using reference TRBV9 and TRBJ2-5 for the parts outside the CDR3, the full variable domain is DSGVTQTPKHLITATGQRVTLRCSPRSGDLSVYWYQQSLDQGLQFLIQYYNGEERAKGNILERFSAQQFPDLHSELNLSSLELGDSALYFCASSAAAGSQETQYFGPGTRLLVL.

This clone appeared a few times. CDR3 sequence: CASSSGQGEYEQYF. The CDR3, as DNA: TGTGCCAGCAGCTCGGGACAGGGGGAATACGAGCAGTACTTC. The chain recombines TRBV7-6 with TRBJ2-7, with 11 bases aligning to TRBD1. The length of the CDR3 is 14 residues. Germline CDR1 is SGHVS and CDR2 is FNYEAQ. V was clipped by 4 bases and J by 4 bases; unmatched bases: 3.

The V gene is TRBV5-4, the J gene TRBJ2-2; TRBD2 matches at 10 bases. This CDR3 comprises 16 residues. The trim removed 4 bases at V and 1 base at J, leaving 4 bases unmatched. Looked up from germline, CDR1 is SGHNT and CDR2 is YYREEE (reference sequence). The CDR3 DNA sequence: TGTGCCAGCAGCATCGCTAGCGGGAGGAACACCGGGGAGCTGTTTTTT. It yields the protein CASSIASGRNTGELFF.

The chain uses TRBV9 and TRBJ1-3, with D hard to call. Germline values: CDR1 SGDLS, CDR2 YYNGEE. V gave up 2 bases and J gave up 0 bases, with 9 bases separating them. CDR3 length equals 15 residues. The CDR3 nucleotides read TGTGCCAGCAGCGTGGGCAGTAGCTCTGGAAACACCATATATTTT. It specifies CASSVGSSSGNTIYF.

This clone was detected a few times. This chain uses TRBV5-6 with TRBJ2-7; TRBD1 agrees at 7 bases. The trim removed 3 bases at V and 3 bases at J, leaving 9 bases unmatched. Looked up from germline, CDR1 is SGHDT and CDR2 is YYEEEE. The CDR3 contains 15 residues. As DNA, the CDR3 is TGTGCCAGCAGCTCGACGGACAGGAGGCACTACGAGCAGTACTTC. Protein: CASSSTDRRHYEQYF.

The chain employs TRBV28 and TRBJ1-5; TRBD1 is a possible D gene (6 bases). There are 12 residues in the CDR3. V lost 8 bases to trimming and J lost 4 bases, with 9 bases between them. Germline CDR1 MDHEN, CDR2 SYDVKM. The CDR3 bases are TGTGCCAGCTACAGGGAGAATCAGCCCCAGCATTTT. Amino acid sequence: CASYRENQPQHF.

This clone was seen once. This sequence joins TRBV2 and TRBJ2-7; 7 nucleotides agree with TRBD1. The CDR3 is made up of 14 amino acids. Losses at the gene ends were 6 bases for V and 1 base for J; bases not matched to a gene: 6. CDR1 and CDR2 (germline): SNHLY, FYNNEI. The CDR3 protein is CASRWDSQSYEQYF. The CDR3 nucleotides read TGTGCCAGCAGATGGGACAGTCAATCCTACGAGCAGTACTTC.

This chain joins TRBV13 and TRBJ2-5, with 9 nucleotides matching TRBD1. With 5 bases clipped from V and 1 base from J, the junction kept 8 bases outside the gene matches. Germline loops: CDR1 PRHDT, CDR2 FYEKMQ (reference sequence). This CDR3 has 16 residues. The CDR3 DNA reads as TGTGCCAGCAGCCTCCAAACGGACAGGGGCCAAGAGACCCAGTACTTC. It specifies CASSLQTDRGQETQYF.

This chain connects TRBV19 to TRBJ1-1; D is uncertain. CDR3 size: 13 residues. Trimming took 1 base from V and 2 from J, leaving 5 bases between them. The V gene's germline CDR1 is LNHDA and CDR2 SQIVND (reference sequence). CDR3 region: CASSIGTNTEAFF. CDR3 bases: TGTGCCAGTAGTATAGGCACAAACACTGAAGCTTTCTTT.

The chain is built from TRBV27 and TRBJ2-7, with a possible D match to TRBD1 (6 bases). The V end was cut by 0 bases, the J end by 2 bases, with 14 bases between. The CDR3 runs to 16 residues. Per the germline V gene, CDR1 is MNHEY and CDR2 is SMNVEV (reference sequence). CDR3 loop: CASSLSGTTVAYEQYF. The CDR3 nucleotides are TGTGCCAGCAGTTTATCCGGGACAACTGTGGCCTACGAGCAGTACTTC.

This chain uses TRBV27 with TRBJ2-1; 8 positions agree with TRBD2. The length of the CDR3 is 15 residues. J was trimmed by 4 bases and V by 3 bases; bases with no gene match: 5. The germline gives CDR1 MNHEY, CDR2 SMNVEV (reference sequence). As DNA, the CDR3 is TGTGCCAGCAGTTTGTTGCGGGGGGCTTACAATGAGCAGTTCTTC. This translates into CASSLLRGAYNEQFF.

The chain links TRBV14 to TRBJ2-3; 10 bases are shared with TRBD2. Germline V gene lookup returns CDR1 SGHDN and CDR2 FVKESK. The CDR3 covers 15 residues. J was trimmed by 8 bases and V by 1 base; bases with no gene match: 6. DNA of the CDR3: TGTGCCAGCAGCCAAGTGCTAGCGGGAGAGGGTACGCAGTATTTT. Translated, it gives CASSQVLAGEGTQYF.

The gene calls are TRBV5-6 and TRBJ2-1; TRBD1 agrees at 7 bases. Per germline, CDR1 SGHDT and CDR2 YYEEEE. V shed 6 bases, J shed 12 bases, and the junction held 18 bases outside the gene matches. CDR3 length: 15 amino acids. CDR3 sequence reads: CASTMGIGGARRQFF. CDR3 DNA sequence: TGTGCCAGCACCATGGGGATAGGGGGCGCGCGGCGGCAGTTCTTC.

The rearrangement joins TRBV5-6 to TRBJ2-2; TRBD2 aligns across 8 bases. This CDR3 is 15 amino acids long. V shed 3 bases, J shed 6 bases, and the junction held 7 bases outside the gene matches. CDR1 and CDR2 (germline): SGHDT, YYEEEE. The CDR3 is CASSWFRGGSGELFF. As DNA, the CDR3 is TGTGCCAGCAGCTGGTTTCGGGGGGGCTCCGGGGAGCTGTTTTTT. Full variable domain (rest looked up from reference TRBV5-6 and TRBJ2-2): DAGVTQSPTHLIKTRGQQVTLRCSPKSGHDTVSWYQQALGQGPQFIFQYYEEEERQRGNFPDRFSGHQFPNYSSELNVNALLLGDSALYLCASSWFRGGSGELFFGEGSRLTVL.

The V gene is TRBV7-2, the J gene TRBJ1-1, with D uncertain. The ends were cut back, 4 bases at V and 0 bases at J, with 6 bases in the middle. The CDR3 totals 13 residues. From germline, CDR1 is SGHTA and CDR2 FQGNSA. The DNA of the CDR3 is TGTGCCAGCAGCTCCCGTATGAACACTGAAGCTTTCTTT. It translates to CASSSRMNTEAFF.

The CDR3, as DNA: TGTGCCAGCAGCCCACTTCAGGGGGCAAATCAGCCCCAGCATTTT. It specifies CASSPLQGANQPQHF. The chain has TRBV6-5 and TRBJ1-5; TRBD1 aligns across 8 bases. CDR1 and CDR2 from the germline V gene are MNHEY and SVGAGI. Losses at the gene ends were 6 bases for V and 4 bases for J; bases not matched to a gene: 8. This CDR3 comprises 15 residues.

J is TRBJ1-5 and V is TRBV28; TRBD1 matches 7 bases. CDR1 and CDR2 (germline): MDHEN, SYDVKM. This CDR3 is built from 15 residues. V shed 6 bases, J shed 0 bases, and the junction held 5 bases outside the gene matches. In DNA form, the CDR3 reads TGTGCCAGCAGACCAGGGGGGAATAGCAATCAGCCCCAGCATTTT. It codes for CASRPGGNSNQPQHF.

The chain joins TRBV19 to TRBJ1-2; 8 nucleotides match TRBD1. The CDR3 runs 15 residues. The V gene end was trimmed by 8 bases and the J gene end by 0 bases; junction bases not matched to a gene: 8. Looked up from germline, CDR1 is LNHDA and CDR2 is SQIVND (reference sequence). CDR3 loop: CASGDRRISNYGYTF. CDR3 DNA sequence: TGTGCCAGTGGGGACAGGCGTATCTCTAACTATGGCTACACCTTC.

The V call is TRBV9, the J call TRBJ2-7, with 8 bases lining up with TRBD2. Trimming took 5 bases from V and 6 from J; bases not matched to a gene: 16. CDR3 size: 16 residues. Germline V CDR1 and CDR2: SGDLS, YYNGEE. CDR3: CASSALGTRVLGEQYF. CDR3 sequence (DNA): TGTGCCAGCAGTGCCCTAGGGACTAGGGTTTTAGGCGAGCAGTACTTC.

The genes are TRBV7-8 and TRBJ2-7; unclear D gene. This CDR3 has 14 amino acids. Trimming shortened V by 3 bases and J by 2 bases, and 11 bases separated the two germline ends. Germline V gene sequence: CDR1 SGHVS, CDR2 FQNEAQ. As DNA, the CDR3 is TGTGCCAGCAGCTTCTCGGCACAGACCTACGAGCAGTACTTC. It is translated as CASSFSAQTYEQYF.